These 15 T cell receptor beta chains were sequenced from one sample in a study of T cell responses to AZD1222 COVID-19 vaccine. Assay used: immunoSEQ multiplex PCR; TCRdb lists only in-frame clones, some missing. Altogether some 120,000 clones are present, around nine tenths being singletons, with the ten largest covering 25% to 30%. Sample: peripheral blood, taken on day 0 of AZD1222 vaccination. These receptors all come from an adult in good health.

The genes are TRBV3-1 (or the pseudogene TRBV3-2) and TRBJ2-7; weak D call: TRBD2 (5 bases). This CDR3 contains 14 residues. Trimming stripped 2 bases from V and 6 bases from J, with 14 bases between. Germline lookup yields CDR1 LGHDT and CDR2 YNNKEL (reference sequence). The CDR3 loop reads CASSQKGGLLEQYF. The DNA for the CDR3 is TGTGCCAGCAGCCAAAAAGGTGGACTTCTCGAGCAGTACTTC.

In its sample, this clone was seen once. The genes are TRBV7-9 and TRBJ2-3, with 7 bases that match TRBD2. The V segment lost 0 bases and the J segment 3 bases; nucleotides outside the gene matches: 3. CDR3 size: 15 residues. Germline values: CDR1 SEHNR, CDR2 FQNEAQ (reference sequence). CDR3: CASSLAAGETDTQYF. Here the CDR3 DNA reads TGTGCCAGCAGCTTAGCGGCGGGAGAAACAGATACGCAGTATTTT.

Points on this clone: The junction and the germline gene differ at one end; a read error may be behind it. J is TRBJ2-7 and V is TRBV7-9, with a weak D call TRBD1 (5 bases). The CDR3 is 14 residues long. Germline V CDR1 and CDR2: SEHNR, FQNEAQ (reference sequence). Here the CDR3 reads CASSAQGSPSVLDF. The CDR3, as DNA: TGTGCCAGCAGCGCCCAGGGATCGCCATCGGTTTTGGACTTC.

Of note for this clone: A read error may account for a junction end that differs from germline. CDR3 nucleotide sequence: TGTGCCAGCAGTGCAAGAGACGAGCAATACTTC. This encodes CASSARDEQYF. This chain joins TRBV2 and TRBJ2-7; D gene unclear. Germline CDR1 SNHLY, CDR2 FYNNEI. The length of the CDR3 is 11 residues. The whole variable domain, filled in from reference TRBV2 and TRBJ2-7, reads EPEVTQTPSHQVTQMGQEVILRCVPISNHLYFYWYRQILGQKVEFLVSFYNNEISEKSEIFDDQFSVERPDGSNFTLKIRSTKLEDSAMYFCASSARDEQYFGPGTRLTVT.

The chain joins TRBV2 to TRBJ2-5, with 16 bases fitting TRBD2. This CDR3 is 16 amino acids long. The germline V gene has CDR1 SNHLY and CDR2 FYNNEI. V shed 6 bases, J shed 5 bases, and the junction held 6 bases outside the gene matches. DNA for the CDR3: TGTGCCAGCAGCCTGGGACTAGCGGGGGGGCGGGAGACCCAGTACTTC. Its protein is CASSLGLAGGRETQYF.

The V gene is TRBV7-2, the J gene TRBJ1-6; 9 bases match TRBD1. This CDR3 spans 18 amino acids. Germline assignment: CDR1 SGHTA and CDR2 FQGNSA. Unmatched junction bases numbered 15, after V lost 5 bases and J lost 7 bases. CDR3 in amino acids: CASSLRVTRQGENSPLHF. The CDR3 bases are TGTGCCAGCAGCCTACGTGTCACCCGACAGGGGGAAAATTCACCCCTCCACTTT.

V usage is TRBV6-1 and J usage is TRBJ1-5; D not certain. Trimming shortened V by 2 bases and J by 0 bases, and 11 bases separated the two germline ends. CDR1 and CDR2 (germline): MNHNS, SASEGT. The CDR3 spans 16 residues. Written as DNA, the CDR3 is TGTGCCAGCAGTGAATTGCCCAGACCTAGCAATCAGCCCCAGCATTTT. Its protein is CASSELPRPSNQPQHF.

V gene TRBV7-3 combines with J gene TRBJ2-3; TRBD2 matches 11 bases. Germline CDR1 is SGHTA and CDR2 is FQGTGA. This CDR3 contains 16 residues. Trimming at V came to 3 bases and at J to 2 bases, leaving 4 bases not matched to a gene. The CDR3: CASSFTSGSHTDTQYF. CDR3 nucleotide sequence: TGTGCCAGCAGCTTCACTAGCGGGAGCCACACAGATACGCAGTATTTT.

The chain couples TRBV9 to TRBJ1-2; 7 bases fit TRBD1. Germline V CDR1 and CDR2: SGDLS, YYNGEE. The CDR3 is made up of 12 amino acids. Trimming removed 3 bases from V and 5 bases from J; junction bases left unmatched: 1. The CDR3 sequence: CASSDRGYGYTF. The CDR3 nucleotides are TGTGCCAGCAGCGACAGGGGTTATGGCTACACCTTC.

The V call is TRBV3-1 (or the pseudogene TRBV3-2), the J call TRBJ2-3; D could derive from TRBD1 or TRBD2 (5 bases each). The CDR3 spans 14 residues. Per the germline V gene, CDR1 is LGHDT and CDR2 is YNNKEL (reference sequence). The V end lost 7 bases, the J end lost 7 bases, and 18 bases lay between the germline ends. The CDR3 DNA is TGTGCCAGCACCTCAAACATGGGGGTGAATACGCAGTATTTT. It is translated as CASTSNMGVNTQYF.

CDR3 DNA sequence: TGTGCCAGCAGCTCTGATACCGGGACCGGAAGGAAGCATTTT. Amino acid sequence: CASSSDTGTGRKHF. J is TRBJ1-5 and V is TRBV7-9, with TRBD1 as a possible D gene (5 bases). This CDR3 has 14 residues. Germline lookup yields CDR1 SEHNR and CDR2 FQNEAQ (reference sequence). Trimming took 4 bases from V and 14 from J, leaving 21 bases between them.

DNA of the CDR3: TGTGCCAGCAGCCCCACAGGGGACTCTTATGGCTACACCTTC. It is translated as CASSPTGDSYGYTF. The chain has TRBV7-9 and TRBJ1-2, with 7 bases fitting TRBD1. Looked up from germline, CDR1 is SEHNR and CDR2 is FQNEAQ (reference sequence). The CDR3 totals 14 residues. Trimming removed 5 bases from V and 5 bases from J; junction bases left unmatched: 8.

The gene calls are TRBV30 and TRBJ2-5; 7 bases are a match to TRBD1. Germline V gene lookup returns CDR1 GTSNPN and CDR2 SVGIG (reference sequence). Trimming removed 2 bases from V and 4 bases from J; junction bases left unmatched: 4. This CDR3 comprises 13 residues. The CDR3 loop is CAWSTGEGETQYF. For the CDR3, the DNA is TGTGCCTGGAGTACAGGGGAAGGAGAGACCCAGTACTTC.

CDR3 bases: TGCAGCGTTGATGGTGTCGGTAACAATGAGCAGTTCTTC. It translates to CSVDGVGNNEQFF. The chain combines TRBV29-1 with TRBJ2-1; no reliable D call. Germline V gene sequence: CDR1 SQVTM, CDR2 ANQGSEA. Trimming left V 3 bases short and J 5 bases short, with 11 bases between. The CDR3 runs to 13 residues.

The chain employs TRBV30 and TRBJ1-2; no clear D gene. The V end was cut by 2 bases, the J end by 2 bases, with 12 bases between. The germline V gene encodes CDR1 GTSNPN and CDR2 SVGIG (reference sequence). This CDR3 contains 14 residues. The CDR3 DNA follows: TGTGCCTGGAGTATTGTCGACGGGAACTATGGCTACACCTTC. It yields the protein CAWSIVDGNYGYTF.